The 15 T cell receptor beta chains below all came from one sample that was sequenced in a study of blood T cells in healthy people across ages. A second 7 to 11 cycle PCR used barcoded and J-beta primers. TCRdb used MiXCR to reprocess the 5' RACE reads, holding one entry per CDR3 protein. The profile shows approximately 730,000 distinct CDR3 sequences, about 42% of them singletons. The sample taken for sequencing was blood. The receptors shown here come from a woman in her sixties in good health.

The CDR3 protein is CASSPLAEGVQETQYF. The CDR3 nucleotides read TGCGCCAGCAGCCCCCTAGCGGAAGGCGTCCAAGAGACCCAGTACTTC. This chain uses TRBV5-1 with TRBJ2-5; 7 nucleotides line up with TRBD2. This CDR3 has 16 residues. Per the germline V gene, CDR1 is SGHRS and CDR2 is YFSETQ. J gave up 1 base and V 4 bases, and 10 bases lay outside the gene matches.

This clonotype has only a few counts. The J gene is TRBJ2-2, the V gene TRBV5-1; D is uncertain. The germline V gene encodes CDR1 SGHRS and CDR2 YFSETQ. The V end was cut by 2 bases, the J end by 6 bases, with 2 bases between. CDR3 length equals 11 residues. The CDR3 sequence: CASSFAGELFF. As DNA, the CDR3 is TGCGCCAGCAGCTTTGCCGGGGAGCTGTTTTTT.

J is TRBJ1-4 and V is TRBV18; D might be TRBD1 (6 bases). The germline V gene encodes CDR1 KGHSH and CDR2 LQKENI. CDR3 length: 13 residues. V lost 8 bases to trimming and J lost 4 bases, with 11 bases between them. The chain's CDR3 is CASVQGDNEKLFF. CDR3 nucleotides: TGTGCCAGCGTACAGGGCGATAATGAAAAACTGTTTTTT.

This clonotype has more than one count but fewer than ten. The chain joins TRBV20-1 to TRBJ2-4, with D unresolved. Trimming pared 0 bases from V and 0 bases from J, leaving 12 bases between. The CDR3 totals 16 residues. CDR1 and CDR2 from the germline V gene are DFQATT and SNEGSKA (reference sequence). The CDR3 DNA is TGCAGTGCTAGAGATAGGCTGCGACTAGCCAAAAACATTCAGTACTTC. Encoded protein: CSARDRLRLAKNIQYF.

This clonotype was picked up many times. The rearrangement joins TRBV20-1 to TRBJ2-3, with D perhaps matching TRBD2 (7 bases). There are 12 residues in the CDR3. Germline lookup yields CDR1 DFQATT and CDR2 SNEGSKA (reference sequence). The CDR3 DNA is TGCAGCGCCAGGGGAGGGACAGATACGCAGTATTTT. It translates to CSARGGTDTQYF.

The chain has TRBV30 and TRBJ1-5; D gene unclear. The CDR3 has 15 residues. Germline CDR1 GTSNPN, CDR2 SVGIG (reference sequence). Trimming removed 0 bases at V and 0 bases at J, with 9 bases between. CDR3 residues: CAWSVGGYSNQPQHF. CDR3 bases: TGTGCCTGGAGTGTGGGAGGGTATAGCAATCAGCCCCAGCATTTT.

The table lists this clonotype with a few counts. As DNA, the CDR3 is TGTGCCAGCAGTTACGGGACTGGTCTCTACAATGAGCAGTTCTTC. The encoded protein is CASSYGTGLYNEQFF. V and J are TRBV6-2 or TRBV6-3 and TRBJ2-1; tentative D call: TRBD2 (6 bases). This CDR3 is 15 amino acids long. Trimming cost V 2 bases and J 3 bases, with 11 bases left between them. Germline loops: CDR1 MNHEY, CDR2 SVGEGT.

The rearrangement joins TRBV12-3 or TRBV12-4 to TRBJ2-7; weak D call: TRBD2 (6 bases). The CDR3 has 15 amino acids. The germline V and J ends were trimmed by 3 bases and 4 bases, with 16 bases remaining between them. CDR3 in DNA: TGTGCCAGCAGTTTTGGAGGGGCAGCTAGGTACGAGCAGTACTTC. It is translated as CASSFGGAARYEQYF.

This clonotype was detected a few times. The V gene is TRBV9, the J gene TRBJ2-1; D gene unclear. Germline CDR1 is SGDLS and CDR2 is YYNGEE. The length of the CDR3 is 14 residues. V dropped 0 bases and J dropped 2 bases, with 6 bases sitting between them. The CDR3 here is CASSVGVPYNEQFF. The CDR3 DNA reads as TGTGCCAGCAGCGTAGGGGTACCCTACAATGAGCAGTTCTTC.

This chain uses TRBV11-1 with TRBJ2-4; 8 positions match TRBD2. V lost 2 bases to trimming and J lost 13 bases; unmatched junction nucleotides: 13. This CDR3 has 15 residues. The germline CDR1 and CDR2 sequences are SGHAT and FQDESV (reference sequence). The CDR3 region is CASSLWTSSYNEQYF. The DNA for the CDR3 is TGTGCCAGCAGCTTATGGACTAGCTCCTACAATGAGCAGTACTTC.

This clonotype occurred once. CDR3 protein: CASSQVGTPSYGYTF. The CDR3, as DNA: TGCGCCAGCAGCCAAGTGGGGACGCCGAGCTATGGCTACACCTTC. The V and J genes are TRBV4-3 and TRBJ1-2, with D tentatively TRBD1 (5 bases). Trimming pared 1 base from V and 4 bases from J, leaving 13 bases between. Germline loops: CDR1 LGHNA, CDR2 YSLEER. This CDR3 is 15 amino acids long.

The chain has TRBV3-1 and TRBJ2-1; D unresolved. Germline assignment: CDR1 LGHDT and CDR2 YNNKEL (reference sequence). The V end lost 4 bases, the J end lost 15 bases, and 19 bases lay between the germline ends. This CDR3 region has 13 residues. CDR3 amino acids: CASSRGPEQPPFF. As DNA, the CDR3 is TGTGCCAGCAGCCGAGGACCGGAACAGCCCCCGTTCTTC.

This clonotype appeared once. Sequence at one end of the junction differs from germline and may be a read error. This rearrangement joins TRBV13 to TRBJ2-1, with D perhaps matching TRBD1 (5 bases). Germline V gene sequence: CDR1 PRHDT, CDR2 FYEKMQ (reference sequence). CDR3 length: 16 residues. CDR3 region: CVSSFLDKASYNEQFF. CDR3 nucleotides: TGTGTCAGCAGCTTCTTGGACAAGGCTTCCTACAATGAGCAGTTCTTC.

There are a few counts of this clonotype. The chain uses TRBV24-1 and TRBJ2-2, with 9 bases that match TRBD2. J was trimmed by 2 bases and V by 10 bases; bases with no gene match: 7. This CDR3 comprises 15 residues. Germline CDR1 reads KGHDR; CDR2 reads SFDVKD. CDR3 residues: CATGVREGNTGELFF. The CDR3 DNA sequence: TGTGCCACTGGAGTGCGGGAGGGAAACACCGGGGAGCTGTTTTTT.

This clonotype has only a few counts. The CDR3 coding sequence is TGTGCCAGCAGTTACGGGACATCTAGCACAGATACGCAGTATTTT. It is translated as CASSYGTSSTDTQYF. The rearrangement uses TRBV7-2 and TRBJ2-3; a weak D match, TRBD1 (6 bases). Per germline, CDR1 SGHTA and CDR2 FQGNSA. Trimming removed 6 bases from V and 0 bases from J, with 13 bases in between. The CDR3 runs to 15 residues.